This TCR beta chain was retrieved from a study of cytomegalovirus exposure and HLA in healthy donors. General study points: It was in a later analysis that TCR association rates were seen to vary by HLA locus, highest for DRB1 and lowest for HLA-C. A highly shared variant cluster was judged a likely technical artifact.

Notes on this clone: Antigen: not known. Compared with germline, one end of the junction differs, possibly owing to a read error.

The PCR contained 60 Vbeta and 13 Jbeta primers. The assay was immunoSEQ multiplex PCR, and TCRdb's table has in-frame clones only and misses some. The table has about 200,000 clones, around 77% seen once. CDR3 length: 17 residues. Germline V gives CDR1 SGHDT, CDR2 YYEEEE. Sample: PBMCs. This clonotype originated in a woman aged 25 to 39 in good health and CMV-seronegative. The chain links TRBV5-6 to TRBJ1-6, with 8 bases that match TRBD1. CDR3 residues: CANSLIRDRRRGVPLHF. The CDR3 region has the DNA TGTGCCAACAGCTTGATCCGGGACAGGCGCCGGGGAGTGCCCCTCCACTTT.